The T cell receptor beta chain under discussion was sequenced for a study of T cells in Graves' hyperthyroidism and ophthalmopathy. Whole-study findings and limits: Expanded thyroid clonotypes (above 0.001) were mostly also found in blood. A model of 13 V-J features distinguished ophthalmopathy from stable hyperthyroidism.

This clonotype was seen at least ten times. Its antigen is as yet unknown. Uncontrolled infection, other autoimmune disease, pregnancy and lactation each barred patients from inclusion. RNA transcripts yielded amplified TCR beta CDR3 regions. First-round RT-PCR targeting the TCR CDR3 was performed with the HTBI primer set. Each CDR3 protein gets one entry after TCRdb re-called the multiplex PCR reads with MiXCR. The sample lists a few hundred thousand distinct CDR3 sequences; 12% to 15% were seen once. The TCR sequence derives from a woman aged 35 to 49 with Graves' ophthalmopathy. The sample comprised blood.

CDR3: CASSFPDREKLFF. CDR3 sequence (DNA): TGTGCCAGCAGTTTCCCGGACCGCGAAAAACTGTTTTTT. The chain carries TRBV28 and TRBJ1-4; D uncertain. The germline CDR1 and CDR2 sequences are MDHEN and SYDVKM. With 3 bases removed from V and 8 bases from J, the gap between germline ends came to 10 bases. The CDR3 runs 13 residues.